This T cell receptor beta chain was recovered during a study of control samples from healthy donors and cancer patients (dated by TCRdb to the early 2020s). Cut back by 3 bases and 2 bases, the V and J ends lie 14 bases apart. The germline V gene encodes CDR1 LNHDA and CDR2 SQIVND (reference sequence). The CDR3 covers 16 residues, taking in both the cysteine and the phenylalanine. Of all the DNA, just the CDR3 is kept, 48 bases in frame from base 1. To prepare the library, the immunoSEQ multiplex PCR assay was applied. TCRdb re-hosts the immuneACCESS table, in-frame sequences only. Its copies lack some clones; in the studies checked, an unresolved V gene accounts for under half of them, and the cause for the rest is not known. In all, the sample holds approximately 130,000 clones, and 80% to 90% of those were seen once. The ten top clones hold more than 6.5% of the sample. Details on this clone: Its antigen is unknown. The sample holds no much larger clone one base away, and base qualities are not on file.

The clonotype originates from a man aged 35-49 years in good health. Input material: blood. This sequence uses TRBV19 and TRBJ1-5, and TRBD1 may be the D gene, going by 6 matching bases. At the DNA level, the sequence is TGTGCCAGTAGTATCGAGGGGGGAGGTGGCAATCAGCCCCAGCATTTT. This encodes CASSIEGGGGNQPQHF.